This T cell receptor (beta chain) emerged from a study of T cell changes during pregnancy in multiple sclerosis. Profiling relied on immunoSEQ multiplex PCR, and the TCRdb table lists in-frame clones only, not all of them. The data contain roughly 45,000 clones, about 87% of them singletons. There are 15 residues in the CDR3. In germline, CDR1 is SGHDT, CDR2 YYEEEE. The V gene lost 0 bases and the J gene lost 4 bases, with 13 bases spanning the gap. V usage is TRBV5-6 and J usage is TRBJ1-1; a possible D gene is TRBD1 (6 bases). Sequenced here: CD4+ T cells from peripheral blood mononuclear cells, sampled in the second trimester of pregnancy. The clonotype comes from a female donor with multiple sclerosis, enrolled in a pregnancy study. The CDR3 region is CASSLVAGVSTEAFF. In DNA, the CDR3 is TGTGCCAGCAGCTTGGTCGCAGGGGTGAGCACTGAAGCTTTCTTT.